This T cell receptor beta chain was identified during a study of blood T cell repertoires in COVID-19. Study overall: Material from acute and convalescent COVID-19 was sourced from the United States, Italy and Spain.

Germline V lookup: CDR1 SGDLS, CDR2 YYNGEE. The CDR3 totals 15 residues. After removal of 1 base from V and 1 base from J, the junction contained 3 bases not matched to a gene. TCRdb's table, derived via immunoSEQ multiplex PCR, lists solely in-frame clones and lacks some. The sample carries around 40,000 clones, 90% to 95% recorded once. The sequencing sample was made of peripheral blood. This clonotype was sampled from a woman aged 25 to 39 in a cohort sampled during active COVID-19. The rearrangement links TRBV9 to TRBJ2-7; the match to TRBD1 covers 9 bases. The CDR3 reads CASSVPGQGSYEQYF. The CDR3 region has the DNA TGTGCCAGCAGCGTACCGGGACAGGGATCCTACGAGCAGTACTTC. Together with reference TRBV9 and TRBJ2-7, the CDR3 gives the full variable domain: DSGVTQTPKHLITATGQRVTLRCSPRSGDLSVYWYQQSLDQGLQFLIQYYNGEERAKGNILERFSAQQFPDLHSELNLSSLELGDSALYFCASSVPGQGSYEQYFGPGTRLTVT.